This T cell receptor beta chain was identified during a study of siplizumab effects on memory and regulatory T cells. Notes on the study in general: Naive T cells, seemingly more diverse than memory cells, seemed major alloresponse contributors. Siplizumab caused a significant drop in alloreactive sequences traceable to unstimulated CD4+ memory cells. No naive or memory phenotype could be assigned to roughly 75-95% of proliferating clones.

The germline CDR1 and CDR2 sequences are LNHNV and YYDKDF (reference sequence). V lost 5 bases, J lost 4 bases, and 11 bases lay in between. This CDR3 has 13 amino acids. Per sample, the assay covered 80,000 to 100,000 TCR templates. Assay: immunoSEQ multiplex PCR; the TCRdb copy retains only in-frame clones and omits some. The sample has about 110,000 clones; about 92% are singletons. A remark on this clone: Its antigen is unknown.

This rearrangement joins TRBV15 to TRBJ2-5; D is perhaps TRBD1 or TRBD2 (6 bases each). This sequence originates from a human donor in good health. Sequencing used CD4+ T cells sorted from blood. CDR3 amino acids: CATSGGTIETQYF. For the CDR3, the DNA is TGTGCCACCAGCGGGGGGACAATAGAGACCCAGTACTTC.